This TCR beta chain was retrieved from a study of blood T cells in healthy people across ages. The study's findings and limits: Researchers report that TCR beta diversity correlated strongly with naive T cell percentage. Researchers said unsorted PBMCs prevented a conclusive naive versus antigen-experienced comparison. Both naive CD4+ cell counts and diversity were greater in long-lived donors than in aged donors.

V lost 0 bases, J lost 3 bases, and 7 bases lay in between. The CDR3 loop spans 14 amino acids. The V gene's germline CDR1 is SGHDT and CDR2 YYEEEE. Comments on this clonotype: The antigen is unknown.

The authors ran a second PCR of roughly 7 to 11 cycles using a sample-barcoded 5' primer and a J-beta primer mix. Each CDR3 protein is one row after TCRdb ran MiXCR on the 5' RACE reads. The table lists some 760,000 distinct CDR3 sequences, around 25% of them singletons, with 9.4% in the top ten. These data also featured in a second study, about T cells of mothers and their children. That report notes: Each 15 ul cDNA reaction used roughly 1.6 ug RNA; all RNA was used.

Sequenced: blood. The rearrangement links TRBV5-6 to TRBJ1-5, with D unresolved. The TCR originated in a boy aged 5 to 17 in good health. The CDR3 is CASSLEGSNQPQHF. The CDR3 region has the DNA TGTGCCAGCAGCTTGGAAGGATCCAATCAGCCCCAGCATTTT.